This is a list of T cell receptor beta chains from one sample in a study of cytomegalovirus exposure and HLA in healthy donors. Method: immunoSEQ multiplex PCR; TCRdb's copy keeps in-frame clones and lacks some. In the table there are roughly 120,000 clones, around 83% of which are singletons. The sequencing sample was made of PBMCs. The receptor set was obtained from a man aged 25 to 45 in good health and CMV-seropositive. The CDR3 runs from the conserved cysteine through the conserved F or W. A D gene is named only where the DNA matches it firmly. Clone size is given for some rows only: seen once, a few or many times, or a class if the clone is expanded.

TRBJ2-3	TRBD2	NA	TRBV30	TGTGCCGGGAGCCCCGGGGGGGGGCGAACAGATACGCAGTATTTT	CAGSPGGGRTDTQYF
TRBJ1-3	TRBD1	few	TRBV7-8	TGTGCCAGCAGCAACAGGGGAACCGGAAACACCATATATTTT	CASSNRGTGNTIYF
TRBJ1-3	TRBD1	NA	TRBV18	TGTGCCAGCTCACCGAGTACGACAGGGGCAGGAAACACCATATATTTT	CASSPSTTGAGNTIYF
TRBJ1-1	TRBD1	NA	TRBV5-5	TGTGCCAGCAGCCGGTCAGGGGGCGACCAAGCTTTCTTT	CASSRSGGDQAFF
TRBJ2-7	TRBD1	NA	TRBV19	TGTGCCAGTAGCCACGGGACAGGGGTCTACGAGCAGTACTTC	CASSHGTGVYEQYF
TRBJ2-7	TRBD1	NA	TRBV28	TGTGCCACCAAAGACAGGGTATACGAGCAGTACTTC	CATKDRVYEQYF
TRBJ2-1	NA	NA	TRBV13	TGTGCCAGCAGTTTGGCCGTCAATGAGCAGTTCTTC	CASSLAVNEQFF
TRBJ1-1	TRBD1	NA	TRBV5-6	TGTGCCAGCAGCTTGGGGGACAGATACACCGAAGCTTTCTTT	CASSLGDRYTEAFF
TRBJ2-6	TRBD1	NA	TRBV5-1	TGCGCCAGCAGCATACAGGGGTCGAGCTCTGGGGCCAACGTCCTGACTTTC	CASSIQGSSSGANVLTF
TRBJ1-1	NA	NA	TRBV19	TGTGCCAGTAGGCTTACAGGGCGAAGCACTGAAGCTTTCTTT	CASRLTGRSTEAFF
TRBJ1-3	NA	NA	TRBV11-2	TGTGCCAGCAGTCACGAGAGCTCTGGAAACACCATATATTTT	CASSHESSGNTIYF
TRBJ1-5	NA	NA	TRBV14	TGTGCCAGCAGCCAAGATCGGTATCAGCCCCAGCATTTT	CASSQDRYQPQHF
TRBJ1-5	NA	few	TRBV6-1	TGTGCCAGCCCCGGGGGAGGGGACCGTCAGCCCCAGCATTTT	CASPGGGDRQPQHF
TRBJ2-3	NA	NA	TRBV19	TGTGCCAGTAGTGAGGAGTCCACAGATACGCAGTATTTT	CASSEESTDTQYF
TRBJ1-2	NA	NA	TRBV2	TGTGCCAGCCGTGGGGGGCCGGGCGGCTACACCTTC	CASRGGPGGYTF
TRBJ2-2	NA	NA	TRBV29-1	TGCAGCGTTGAAGGTCCGGGGTCCACCGGGGAGCTGTTTTTT	CSVEGPGSTGELFF
TRBJ2-1	NA	NA	TRBV28	TGTGCCAGCAGCCTACGCAATGAGCAGTTCTTC	CASSLRNEQFF
TRBJ2-1	TRBD1	NA	TRBV5-8	TGTGCCAGCAGCATCCGACAGGGGGCCAATGAGCAGTTCTTC	CASSIRQGANEQFF
TRBJ1-2	NA	NA	TRBV5-4	TGTGCCAGCAGCTTGAGGGGGACGGCTAACTATGGCTACACCTTC	CASSLRGTANYGYTF
TRBJ1-6	NA	NA	TRBV30	TGTGCCTGGAGCCTCCTAAATTCACCCCTCCACTTT	CAWSLLNSPLHF
TRBJ2-7	NA	NA	TRBV28	TGTGCCAGCAGTTTGGTGGACATTGCCTACGAGCAGTACTTC	CASSLVDIAYEQYF
TRBJ2-1	TRBD1	NA	TRBV20-1	TGCAGTGCTGAGGGACAGGCGGTGTTCTTC	CSAEGQAVFF
TRBJ2-3	NA	NA	TRBV5-4	TGTGCCAGCAGCTTGCACCCCAGATACACAGATACGCAGTATTTT	CASSLHPRYTDTQYF
TRBJ2-6	TRBD1	NA	TRBV10-3	TGTGCCATCAGATCGGGACAGGGTAGCGCTGGGGCCAACGTCCTGACTTTC	CAIRSGQGSAGANVLTF
TRBJ1-3	NA	once	TRBV28	TGTGCCAGCAGGTGGCAGGGTGTAAACACCATATATTTT	CASRWQGVNTIYF
TRBJ2-5	NA	NA	TRBV5-1	TGCGCCAGCAGCTGGACTATCCAAGAGACCCAGTACTTC	CASSWTIQETQYF
TRBJ2-7	TRBD1	NA	TRBV30	TGTGCCTGGGGTCGGGACAGATCCTACGAGCAGTACTTC	CAWGRDRSYEQYF
TRBJ1-2	NA	NA	TRBV5-1	TGCGCCAGCAGCTTAACAGGAGTGATCTATGGCTACACCTTC	CASSLTGVIYGYTF
TRBJ1-1	NA	once	TRBV19	TGTGCCAGTAGTATCTCGGGTCAGCCGGAGGCTTTCTTT	CASSISGQPEAFF
TRBJ1-5	NA	NA	TRBV2	TGTGCCAGCAGTGAGGAATGGGGCCAGCCCCAGCATTTT	CASSEEWGQPQHF
TRBJ2-7	TRBD1	NA	TRBV27	TGTGCCAGCAGTTTGTCTCCCGGGACAGGGCTGAACGAGCAGTACTTC	CASSLSPGTGLNEQYF
TRBJ1-2	TRBD1	NA	TRBV2	TGTGCCAGCAGTGAGGACAGGGATAGTGGCTACACCTTC	CASSEDRDSGYTF
TRBJ2-6	TRBD2	NA	TRBV30	TGTGCCTCAAACTGGGAGGGGCGCGGGGCCAACGTCCTGACTTTC	CASNWEGRGANVLTF
TRBJ2-1	TRBD2	few	TRBV29-1	TGCAGCGTTCGGGGACTAGCGGGAGTGGAGCAGTTCTTC	CSVRGLAGVEQFF
TRBJ1-3	NA	NA	TRBV18	TGTGCCAGCTCACCTATGAGGGCTGGAAACACCATATATTTT	CASSPMRAGNTIYF
TRBJ1-4	NA	NA	TRBV5-4	TGTGCCGAGGGGAACTTGACAGGACCTCCAGAAAAACTGTTTTTT	CAEGNLTGPPEKLFF
TRBJ2-5	NA	few	TRBV5-1	TGCGCCAGCAGCTTGGCGGATGGGCGGGAAGAGACCCAGTACTTC	CASSLADGREETQYF
TRBJ2-2	TRBD2	NA	TRBV5-4	TGTGCCAGCAGCTTACCCGGGAGGGCCTTCGGGGAGCTGTTTTTT	CASSLPGRAFGELFF
TRBJ1-1	NA	NA	TRBV5-8	TGTGCCAGCAGCCCTGACAGGCCGAGCGCTGAAGCTTTCTTT	CASSPDRPSAEAFF
TRBJ1-3	NA	NA	TRBV19	TGTGCCAGTAGTGTACAGAGCTCTGGAAACACCATATATTTT	CASSVQSSGNTIYF
TRBJ2-5	NA	NA	TRBV2	TGTGCCAGCAGCGAACAGGGCCCAGAGACCCAGTACTTC	CASSEQGPETQYF
TRBJ2-5	NA	NA	TRBV5-4	TGTGCCAGCAGCTTGGGTAGTCGGGGGACAGAGACCCAGTACTTC	CASSLGSRGTETQYF
TRBJ1-2	NA	NA	TRBV7-9	TGTTCCATTCCGGTAGCGGCCGCTAACTATGGCTACACCTTC	CSIPVAAANYGYTF
TRBJ2-7	TRBD1	once	TRBV2	TGTGCCAGCAGTGAATGGGACAGGGCCTCCTACGAGCAGTACTTC	CASSEWDRASYEQYF
TRBJ1-2	NA	once	TRBV7-2	TGTGCCAGCAGCCCCGGGTCGTCAGCTAACTATGGCTACACCTTC	CASSPGSSANYGYTF
TRBJ1-1	NA	NA	TRBV9	TGTGCCAGCAGCGCTATACCACAGGGACCTGAAGCTTTCTTT	CASSAIPQGPEAFF
TRBJ2-2	NA	NA	TRBV7-9	TGTGCCAGCAGCTTCTTGGGGGCCGCAAACACCGGGGAGCTGTTTTTT	CASSFLGAANTGELFF
TRBJ1-4	NA	NA	TRBV5-4	TGTGCCAGCAGCTTGGAGAGGGTTGATGAAAAACTGTTTTTT	CASSLERVDEKLFF
TRBJ1-1	TRBD1	few	TRBV7-2	TGTGCCAGCAGTTACAGGGGATCTAGCACTGAAGCTTTCTTT	CASSYRGSSTEAFF
TRBJ1-1	NA	NA	TRBV7-9	TGTGCCAGCGGGCCGGGAACCCCAGTTTTCTTT	CASGPGTPVFF
TRBJ2-7	TRBD2	once	TRBV5-1	TGCGCCAGCAGCTTGGGAGTAGCGGGGGGCCTCGAGCAGTACTTC	CASSLGVAGGLEQYF
TRBJ1-1	TRBD1	NA	TRBV4-1	TGCGCCAGCAGCCAGGGGACAGGGAGTTCGGGGACTGAAGCTTTCTTT	CASSQGTGSSGTEAFF
TRBJ2-1	TRBD2	NA	TRBV15	TGTGCCACCAGCAGAGATCGGGCTAGCGGATACAATGAGCAGTTCTTC	CATSRDRASGYNEQFF
TRBJ1-2	NA	NA	TRBV5-6	TGTGCCAGCAGCTTGGCTGGGGGCTCCGGCTACACCTTC	CASSLAGGSGYTF
TRBJ1-1	NA	NA	TRBV6-4	TGTGCCAGCAGGGGGGGGGCCGGCGCTGAAGCTTTCTTT	CASRGGAGAEAFF
TRBJ1-5	NA	NA	TRBV19	TGTGCCAGTAGTATAGGCGGCAATCAGCCCCAGCATTTT	CASSIGGNQPQHF
TRBJ1-5	NA	NA	TRBV28	TGTGCCAGCATTAGCGGAGGCCAGCCCCAGCATTTT	CASISGGQPQHF
TRBJ2-3	NA	NA	TRBV6-1	TGTGCCAGCAGTGAACAGGGGTGGGCAGGGGCCACAGATACGCAGTATTTT	CASSEQGWAGATDTQYF
TRBJ1-1	NA	NA	TRBV28	TGTGCCGCAGGCGGCCGAGGGGGTGGTAACCCTGAAGCTTTCTTT	CAAGGRGGGNPEAFF